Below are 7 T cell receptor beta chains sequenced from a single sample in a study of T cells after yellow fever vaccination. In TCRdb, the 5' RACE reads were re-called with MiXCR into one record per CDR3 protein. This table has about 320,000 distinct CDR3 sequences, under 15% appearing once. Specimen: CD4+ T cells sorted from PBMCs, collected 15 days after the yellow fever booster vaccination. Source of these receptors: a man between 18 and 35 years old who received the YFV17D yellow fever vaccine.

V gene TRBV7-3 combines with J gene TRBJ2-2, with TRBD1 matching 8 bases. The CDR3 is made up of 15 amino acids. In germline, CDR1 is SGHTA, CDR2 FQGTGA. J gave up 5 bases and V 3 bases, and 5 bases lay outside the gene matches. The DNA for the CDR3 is TGTGCCAGCAGCTTCCAGGGGGCGCAAACCGGGGAGCTGTTTTTT. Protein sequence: CASSFQGAQTGELFF.

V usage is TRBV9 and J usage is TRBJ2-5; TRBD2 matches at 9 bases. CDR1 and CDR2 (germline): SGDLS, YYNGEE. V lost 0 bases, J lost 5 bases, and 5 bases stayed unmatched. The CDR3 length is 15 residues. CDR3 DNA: TGTGCCAGCAGCGTAGGGAGCGGGGGGTATGAGACCCAGTACTTC. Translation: CASSVGSGGYETQYF. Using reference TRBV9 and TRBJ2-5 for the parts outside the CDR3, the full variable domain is DSGVTQTPKHLITATGQRVTLRCSPRSGDLSVYWYQQSLDQGLQFLIQYYNGEERAKGNILERFSAQQFPDLHSELNLSSLELGDSALYFCASSVGSGGYETQYFGPGTRLLVL.

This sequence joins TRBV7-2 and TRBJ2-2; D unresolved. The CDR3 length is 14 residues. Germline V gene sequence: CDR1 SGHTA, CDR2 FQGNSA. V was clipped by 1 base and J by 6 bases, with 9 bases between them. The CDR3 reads CASSLGVLAGELFF. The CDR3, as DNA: TGTGCCAGCAGCTTAGGGGTTCTTGCCGGGGAGCTGTTTTTT.

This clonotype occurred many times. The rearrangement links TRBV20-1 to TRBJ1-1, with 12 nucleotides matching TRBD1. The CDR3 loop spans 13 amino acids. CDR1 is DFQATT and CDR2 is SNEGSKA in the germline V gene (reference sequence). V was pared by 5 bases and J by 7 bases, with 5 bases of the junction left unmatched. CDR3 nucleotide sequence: TGCAGTGCTGCCGGGACAGGGGGCGGTGAAGCTTTCTTT. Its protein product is CSAAGTGGGEAFF.

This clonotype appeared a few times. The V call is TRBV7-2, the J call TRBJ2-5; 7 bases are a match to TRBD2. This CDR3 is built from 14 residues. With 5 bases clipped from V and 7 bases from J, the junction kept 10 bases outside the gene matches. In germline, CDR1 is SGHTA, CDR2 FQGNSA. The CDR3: CASSPRPGGGTQYF. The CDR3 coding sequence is TGTGCCAGCAGCCCCCGGCCGGGGGGAGGGACCCAGTACTTC. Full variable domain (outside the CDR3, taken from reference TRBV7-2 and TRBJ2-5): GAGVSQSPSNKVTEKGKDVELRCDPISGHTALYWYRQSLGQGLEFLIYFQGNSAPDKSGLPSDRFSAERTGGSVSTLTIQRTQQEDSAVYLCASSPRPGGGTQYFGPGTRLLVL.

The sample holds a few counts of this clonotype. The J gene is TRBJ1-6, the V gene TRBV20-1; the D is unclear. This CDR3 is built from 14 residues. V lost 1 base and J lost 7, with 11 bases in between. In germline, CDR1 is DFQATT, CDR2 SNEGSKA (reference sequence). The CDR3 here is CSARVGSRNSPLHF. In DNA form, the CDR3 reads TGCAGTGCTAGAGTCGGTAGTCGGAATTCACCCCTCCACTTT.

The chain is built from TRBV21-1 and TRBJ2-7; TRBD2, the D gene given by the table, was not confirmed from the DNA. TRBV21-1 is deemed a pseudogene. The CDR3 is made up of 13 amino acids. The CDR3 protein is CASSKARTAGQYV. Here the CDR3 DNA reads TGTGCCAGCAGCAAAGCGAGGACGGCCGGTCAGTACGTC.